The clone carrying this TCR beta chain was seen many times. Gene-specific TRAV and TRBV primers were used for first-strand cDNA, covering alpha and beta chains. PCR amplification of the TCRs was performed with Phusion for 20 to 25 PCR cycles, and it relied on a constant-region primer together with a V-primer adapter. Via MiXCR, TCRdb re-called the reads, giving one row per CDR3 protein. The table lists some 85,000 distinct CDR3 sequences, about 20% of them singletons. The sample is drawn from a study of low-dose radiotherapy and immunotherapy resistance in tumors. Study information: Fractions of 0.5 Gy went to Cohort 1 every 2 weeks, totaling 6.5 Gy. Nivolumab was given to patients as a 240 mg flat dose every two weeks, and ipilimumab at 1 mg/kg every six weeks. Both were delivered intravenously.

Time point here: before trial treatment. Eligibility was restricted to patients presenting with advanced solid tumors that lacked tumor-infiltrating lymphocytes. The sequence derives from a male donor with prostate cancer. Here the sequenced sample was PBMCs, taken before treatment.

The CDR3 nucleotides are TGTGCCAGCAGTTTCGACAGGGGAGTATACGAGCAGTACTTC. Translated, it gives CASSFDRGVYEQYF. V is TRBV12-3 or TRBV12-4 and J is TRBJ2-7; TRBD1 agrees at 8 bases. The V segment lost 3 bases and the J segment 4 bases; nucleotides outside the gene matches: 5. The length of the CDR3 is 14 residues.